Presented here are 9 T cell receptor beta chains from one specimen sequenced in a study of T cells expressing NK-cell markers. TCRdb derives one entry per CDR3 protein from the 5' RACE reads, leaving out DNA. The sample table includes roughly 150,000 distinct CDR3 sequences. The specimen was blood T cells: a sorted CD56 or NKG2C T cell subset, CD4+ or CD8+ T cells, or bulk PBMC T cells (not recorded which). The receptors were gathered from a woman aged 18 to 75 in good health.

The chain combines TRBV3-1 with TRBJ2-5; TCRdb selects TRBD1, and the lack of DNA leaves this call unchecked. The CDR3 spans 15 residues. The germline gives CDR1 LGHDT, CDR2 YNNKEL (reference sequence). Here the CDR3 reads CASSQMGGRQETQYF.

The rearrangement joins TRBV20-1 to TRBJ2-7; TCRdb indicates TRBD1, and absent DNA this call remains unverified. The CDR3 has 15 residues. Germline loops: CDR1 DFQATT, CDR2 SNEGSKA (reference sequence). The CDR3 loop reads CSARDRTGGPYEQYF.

The chain is built from TRBV20-1 and TRBJ2-1; lacking DNA, the TRBD1 call made by TCRdb goes unchecked. Germline CDR1 reads DFQATT; CDR2 reads SNEGSKA (reference sequence). The CDR3 extends over 13 amino acids. Here the CDR3 reads CRAGGQSYNEQFF.

The V and J genes are TRBV7-9 and TRBJ1-3; without DNA, the TCRdb call of TRBD1 cannot be checked. The CDR3 has 15 amino acids. Germline V lookup: CDR1 SEHNR, CDR2 FQNEAQ (reference sequence). This CDR3 is CASSYRGASGNTIYF.

This sequence joins TRBV27 and TRBJ2-2; there is no DNA to check the TCRdb D call of TRBD2. The CDR3 is made up of 18 amino acids. Germline CDR1 MNHEY, CDR2 SMNVEV (reference sequence). The CDR3 loop reads CASSLFSGRFANTGELFF.

The V gene is TRBV21-1, the J gene TRBJ2-7; without DNA, the TCRdb call of TRBD1 cannot be checked. TRBV21-1 is a pseudogene segment. The CDR3 runs to 14 residues. CDR3 sequence reads: CASSSGQKVYEQYF.

The chain carries TRBV27 and TRBJ1-6; TCRdb outputs TRBD1, but without DNA this stays unchecked. Germline V gene lookup returns CDR1 MNHEY and CDR2 SMNVEV (reference sequence). CDR3 length equals 14 residues. CDR3 loop: CASSPGTGNSPLHF.

The chain is built from TRBV3-1 and TRBJ2-7; TCRdb's D call, TRBD2, is unchecked because there is no DNA. Germline CDR1 reads LGHDT; CDR2 reads YNNKEL (reference sequence). The CDR3 length is 19 residues. The CDR3 sequence is CASSQGGTSGGMRAYEQYF.

The chain joins TRBV12-3 or TRBV12-4 to TRBJ2-5; TCRdb lists TRBD1, though no DNA is available to test this call. This CDR3 comprises 15 residues. CDR3 loop: CASSLGNFGGETQYF.